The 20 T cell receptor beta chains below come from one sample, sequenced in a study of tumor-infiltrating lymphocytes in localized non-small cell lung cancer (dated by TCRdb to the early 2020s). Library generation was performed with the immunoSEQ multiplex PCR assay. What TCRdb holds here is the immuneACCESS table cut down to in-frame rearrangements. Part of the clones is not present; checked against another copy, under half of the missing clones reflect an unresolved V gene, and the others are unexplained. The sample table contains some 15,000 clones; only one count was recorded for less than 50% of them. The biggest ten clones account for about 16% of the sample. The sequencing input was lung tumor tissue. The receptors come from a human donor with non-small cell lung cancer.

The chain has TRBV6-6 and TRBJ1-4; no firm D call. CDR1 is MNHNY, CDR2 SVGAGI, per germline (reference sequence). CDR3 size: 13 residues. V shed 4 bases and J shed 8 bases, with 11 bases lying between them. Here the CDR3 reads CASSLSIGEKLFF. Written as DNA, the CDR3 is TGTGCCAGCAGTTTATCGATTGGAGAAAAACTGTTTTTT.

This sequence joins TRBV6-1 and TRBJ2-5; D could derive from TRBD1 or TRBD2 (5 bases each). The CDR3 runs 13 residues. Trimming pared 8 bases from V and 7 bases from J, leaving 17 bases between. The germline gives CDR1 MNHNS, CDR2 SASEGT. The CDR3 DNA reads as TGTGCCAGCGGACCCCGGGGCGTAGGGACCCAGTACTTC. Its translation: CASGPRGVGTQYF.

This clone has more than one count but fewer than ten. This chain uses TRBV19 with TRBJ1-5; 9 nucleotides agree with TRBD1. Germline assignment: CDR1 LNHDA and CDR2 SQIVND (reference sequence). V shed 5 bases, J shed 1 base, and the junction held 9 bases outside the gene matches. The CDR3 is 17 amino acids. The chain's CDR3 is CASSPNPTGGSNQPQHF. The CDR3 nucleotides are TGTGCCAGTAGTCCCAACCCGACAGGGGGAAGCAATCAGCCCCAGCATTTT.

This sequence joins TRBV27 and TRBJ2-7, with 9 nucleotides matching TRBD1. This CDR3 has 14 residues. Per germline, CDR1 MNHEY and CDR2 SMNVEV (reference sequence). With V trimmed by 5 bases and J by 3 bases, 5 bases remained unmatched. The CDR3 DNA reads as TGTGCCAGCAGTCCGGGACAGGGTCTCTACGAGCAGTACTTC. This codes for CASSPGQGLYEQYF.

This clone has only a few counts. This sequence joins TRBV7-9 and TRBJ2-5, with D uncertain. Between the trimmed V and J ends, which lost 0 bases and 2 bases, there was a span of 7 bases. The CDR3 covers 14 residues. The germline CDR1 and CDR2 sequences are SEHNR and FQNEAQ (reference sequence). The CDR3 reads CASSLALRQETQYF. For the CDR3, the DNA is TGTGCCAGCAGCTTAGCGCTGCGTCAAGAGACCCAGTACTTC.

CDR3 coding DNA: TGTGCCAGCACCCCGCGTGGGGAGGATGGCTACACCTTC. Its protein is CASTPRGEDGYTF. The chain couples TRBV5-6 to TRBJ1-2; no firm D call. This CDR3 is 13 amino acids long. From germline, CDR1 is SGHDT and CDR2 YYEEEE. V lost 6 bases and J 6 bases, leaving 15 bases between the germline ends.

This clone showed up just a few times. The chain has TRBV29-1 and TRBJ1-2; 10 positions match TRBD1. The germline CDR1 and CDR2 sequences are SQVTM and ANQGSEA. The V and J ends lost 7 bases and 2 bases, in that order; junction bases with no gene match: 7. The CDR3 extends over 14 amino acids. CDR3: CSGGDRGTNYGYTF. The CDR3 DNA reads TGCAGCGGCGGGGACAGGGGAACGAACTATGGCTACACCTTC.

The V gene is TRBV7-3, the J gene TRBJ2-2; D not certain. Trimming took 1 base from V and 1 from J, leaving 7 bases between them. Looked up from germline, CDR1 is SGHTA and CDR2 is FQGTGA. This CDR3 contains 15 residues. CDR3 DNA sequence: TGTGCCAGCAGCTTAAACAGTCAGAACACCGGGGAGCTGTTTTTT. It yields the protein CASSLNSQNTGELFF.

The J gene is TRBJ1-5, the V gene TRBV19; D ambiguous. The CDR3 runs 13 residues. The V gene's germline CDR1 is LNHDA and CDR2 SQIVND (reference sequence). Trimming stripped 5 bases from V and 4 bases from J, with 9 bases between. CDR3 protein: CASSPSLNQPQHF. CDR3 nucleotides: TGTGCCAGTAGTCCGAGCCTAAATCAGCCCCAGCATTTT.

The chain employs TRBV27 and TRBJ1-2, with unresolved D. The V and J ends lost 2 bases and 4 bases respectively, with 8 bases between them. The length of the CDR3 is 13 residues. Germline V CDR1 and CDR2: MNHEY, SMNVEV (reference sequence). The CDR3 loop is CASSLGSGYGYTF. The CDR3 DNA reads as TGTGCCAGCAGTTTAGGGTCTGGCTATGGCTACACCTTC.

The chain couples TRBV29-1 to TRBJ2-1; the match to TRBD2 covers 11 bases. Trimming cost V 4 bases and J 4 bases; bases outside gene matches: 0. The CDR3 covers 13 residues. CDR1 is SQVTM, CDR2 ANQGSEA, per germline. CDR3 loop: CSVGTSGYNEQFF. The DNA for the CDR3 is TGCAGCGTTGGGACTAGCGGGTACAATGAGCAGTTCTTC.

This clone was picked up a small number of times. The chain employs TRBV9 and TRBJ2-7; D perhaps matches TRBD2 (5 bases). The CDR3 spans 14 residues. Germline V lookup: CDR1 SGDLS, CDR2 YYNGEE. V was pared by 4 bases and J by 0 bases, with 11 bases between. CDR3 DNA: TGTGCCAGCAGCCAGCTGGGAGCCTCCTACGAGCAGTACTTC. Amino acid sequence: CASSQLGASYEQYF. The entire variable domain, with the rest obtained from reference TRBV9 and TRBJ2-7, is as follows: DSGVTQTPKHLITATGQRVTLRCSPRSGDLSVYWYQQSLDQGLQFLIQYYNGEERAKGNILERFSAQQFPDLHSELNLSSLELGDSALYFCASSQLGASYEQYFGPGTRLTVT.

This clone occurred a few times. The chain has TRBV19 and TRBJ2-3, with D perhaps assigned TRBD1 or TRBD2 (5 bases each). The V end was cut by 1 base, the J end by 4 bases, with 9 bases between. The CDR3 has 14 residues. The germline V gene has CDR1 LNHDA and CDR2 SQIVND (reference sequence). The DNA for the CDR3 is TGTGCCAGTAGTATAGGCGAGGGGTCAGATACGCAGTATTTT. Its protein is CASSIGEGSDTQYF. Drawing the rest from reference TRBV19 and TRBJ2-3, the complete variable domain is DGGITQSPKYLFRKEGQNVTLSCEQNLNHDAMYWYRQDPGQGLRLIYYSQIVNDFQKGDIAEGYSVSREKKESFPLTVTSAQKNPTAFYLCASSIGEGSDTQYFGPGTRLTVL.

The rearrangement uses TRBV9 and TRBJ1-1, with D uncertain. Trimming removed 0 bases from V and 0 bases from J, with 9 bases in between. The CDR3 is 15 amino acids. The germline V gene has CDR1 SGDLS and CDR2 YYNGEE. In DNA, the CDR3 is TGTGCCAGCAGCGTAGCTACGGATATGAACACTGAAGCTTTCTTT. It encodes CASSVATDMNTEAFF.

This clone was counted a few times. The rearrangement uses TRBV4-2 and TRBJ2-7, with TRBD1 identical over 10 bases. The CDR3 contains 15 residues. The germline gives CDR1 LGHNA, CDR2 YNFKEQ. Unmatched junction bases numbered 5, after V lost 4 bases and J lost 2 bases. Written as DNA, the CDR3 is TGTGCCAGCAGCCTTGGACAGGGGGAGGCCTACGAGCAGTACTTC. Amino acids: CASSLGQGEAYEQYF.

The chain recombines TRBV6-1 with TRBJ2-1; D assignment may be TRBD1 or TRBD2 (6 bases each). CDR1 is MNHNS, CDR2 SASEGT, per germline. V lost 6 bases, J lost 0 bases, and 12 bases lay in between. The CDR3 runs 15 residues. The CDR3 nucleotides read TGTGCCAGCAGCGCCCCGGGGGCCTCCTACAATGAGCAGTTCTTC. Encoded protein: CASSAPGASYNEQFF.

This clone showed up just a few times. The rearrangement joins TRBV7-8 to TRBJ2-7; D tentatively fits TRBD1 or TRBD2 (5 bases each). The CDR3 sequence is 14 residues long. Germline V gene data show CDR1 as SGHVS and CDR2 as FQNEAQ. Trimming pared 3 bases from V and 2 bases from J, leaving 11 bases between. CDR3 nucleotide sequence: TGTGCCAGCAGCTTCTCCGGGACGACCTACGAGCAGTACTTC. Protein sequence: CASSFSGTTYEQYF.

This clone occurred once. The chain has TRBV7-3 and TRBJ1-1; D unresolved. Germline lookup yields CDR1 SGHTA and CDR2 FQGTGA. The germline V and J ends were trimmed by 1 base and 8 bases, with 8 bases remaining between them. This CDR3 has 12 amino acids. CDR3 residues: CASSLRSGEAFF. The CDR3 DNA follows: TGTGCCAGCAGCTTAAGATCGGGGGAAGCTTTCTTT.

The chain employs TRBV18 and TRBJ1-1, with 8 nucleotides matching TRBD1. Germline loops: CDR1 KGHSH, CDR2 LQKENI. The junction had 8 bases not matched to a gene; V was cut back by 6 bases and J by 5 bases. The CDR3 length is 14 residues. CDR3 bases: TGTGCCAGCTCCCCCCAGGGGGCGAGGACTGAAGCTTTCTTT. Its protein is CASSPQGARTEAFF.

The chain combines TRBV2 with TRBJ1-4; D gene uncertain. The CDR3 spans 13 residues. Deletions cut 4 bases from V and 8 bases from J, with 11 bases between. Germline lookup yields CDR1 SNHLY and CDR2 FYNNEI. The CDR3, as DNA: TGTGCCAGCAGTGGCGGACGGGAGGAAAAACTGTTTTTT. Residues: CASSGGREEKLFF.